The clone carrying this T cell receptor beta chain was observed many times. This sample was taken from a study of T cells in Graves' hyperthyroidism and ophthalmopathy. Germline V gene data show CDR1 as MNHEY and CDR2 as SVGEGT. This CDR3 has 11 residues. Trimming stripped 6 bases from V and 6 bases from J, with 8 bases between. Amplification of TCR beta CDR3 regions was performed using RNA transcripts as template. A first-round RT-PCR of the TCR CDR3 used the HTBI primer set. Using its own MiXCR run on the multiplex PCR reads, TCRdb lists one record per CDR3 protein. Found here are about half a million distinct CDR3 sequences, roughly a quarter of them singletons; the top ten hold about 11%. Among ophthalmopathy patients, the Clinical Activity Score reached at least 3, the NOSPECS grade reached at least 4, and duration remained under 3 months. Clinical symptoms, serum thyroxine, TRAb, thyroid ultrasound and orbital computed tomography established diagnosis.

Source material: blood. The TCR originated in a woman younger than 45 with Graves' ophthalmopathy. The chain joins TRBV6-2 or TRBV6-3 to TRBJ1-2, with D uncertain. The CDR3 DNA reads as TGTGCCAGCAGACTTGGGGATGGCTACACCTTC. Translation gives CASRLGDGYTF.